The rows below give T cell receptor beta chains drawn from one sample of a study of identical twins. A single record per CDR3 protein comes from TCRdb applying MiXCR to the 5' RACE reads. The data hold about 250,000 distinct CDR3 sequences, with around 8% observed a single time. The sample was also linked to a second study, of yellow fever vaccine responses in identical twins.

The sample taken for sequencing was CD8+ T cells sorted from blood. Receptors originate from a woman under 30 in good health. CDR3s include the opening cysteine and the closing phenylalanine or tryptophan. The D gene is left open where the match is weak. Some rows have no size entry. The others give once, few or many, or a class for an expanded clone.

cdr3_nt,cdr3_aa,clone_size,v_call,d_call,j_call
TGCGCCAGCAGCAAAAGTGCGGGACAGCTTAACTATGGCTACACCTTC,CASSKSAGQLNYGYTF,many,TRBV5-1,TRBD1,TRBJ1-2
TGTGCCAGCAGCCGTACTAGCGGGAGGAGGGGGCAAGAGACCCAGTACTTC,CASSRTSGRRGQETQYF,few,TRBV7-6,TRBD2,TRBJ2-5
TGTGCCATCAGTGATCGGACGGGACAGGGGGGAGAGCAGTACTTC,CAISDRTGQGGEQYF,-,TRBV10-3,TRBD1,TRBJ2-7
TGTGCCATCAGTGAGGGCAGCAACACAGATACGCAGTATTTT,CAISEGSNTDTQYF,many,TRBV10-3,-,TRBJ2-3
TGTGCCAGCAGCTTGGTTCAGCGGGAAATGAACGAGCAGTACTTC,CASSLVQREMNEQYF,many,TRBV5-5,TRBD2,TRBJ2-7
TGCGCCAGCAGCGTGGAAGCCGACTACGAGCAGTACTTC,CASSVEADYEQYF,many,TRBV5-1,-,TRBJ2-7
TGTGCCATCAAGGAAAGGACGGAGGACGAGCAGTACTTC,CAIKERTEDEQYF,many,TRBV10-3,-,TRBJ2-7
TGCGCCAGCAGTGAGTCGGTCAGCGGGAGAGGACTCTACAATGAGCAGTTCTTC,CASSESVSGRGLYNEQFF,-,TRBV10-2,TRBD2,TRBJ2-1
TGTGCCTCCTCAGGGGGCTACTCCTACGAGCAGTACTTC,CASSGGYSYEQYF,-,TRBV7-9,TRBD1,TRBJ2-7
TGTGCCAGCAGTCACCCCGGGACGGTCCACAATGAGCAGTTCTTC,CASSHPGTVHNEQFF,-,TRBV7-6,-,TRBJ2-1
TGTGCCAGCAGTACAGGGGGGTATCAGCCCCAGCATTTT,CASSTGGYQPQHF,many,TRBV7-2,TRBD1,TRBJ1-5
TGTGCCAGCAGCGTAGGGTATGAGCAGTTCTTC,CASSVGYEQFF,few,TRBV9,-,TRBJ2-1
TGCAGTGCAAGCGAGGGATCACCCCTCCACTTT,CSASEGSPLHF,few,TRBV20-1,-,TRBJ1-6
TGTGCCAGCAGTGACAGGGGAGTCTCTGGGGCCAACGTCCTGACTTTC,CASSDRGVSGANVLTF,-,TRBV6-4,-,TRBJ2-6
TGTGCCACCAGCAGGCGGACAGGGAGCACAGATACGCAGTATTTT,CATSRRTGSTDTQYF,few,TRBV15,TRBD1,TRBJ2-3
TGTGCCAGCAGCTTATCCGTTGCTAATGAAAAACTGTTTTTT,CASSLSVANEKLFF,many,TRBV7-9,-,TRBJ1-4
TGCAGCGTTGAAGAAGAAGGACAGGGTCTAAACGAGCAGTACTTC,CSVEEEGQGLNEQYF,-,TRBV29-1,TRBD1,TRBJ2-7
TGCAGTGCTAGAGTTCTGGGCAGGACTGAAGCTTTCTTT,CSARVLGRTEAFF,few,TRBV20-1,-,TRBJ1-1
TGTGCCAGCAGCGAGCCCCGACAGAGCTCCTTCTACAATGAGCAGTTCTTC,CASSEPRQSSFYNEQFF,many,TRBV6-2/TRBV6-3,-,TRBJ2-1
TGCAGTGCTAGAATTGAGGGTGAGGGCTACGAGCAGTACTTC,CSARIEGEGYEQYF,many,TRBV20-1,-,TRBJ2-7
TGTGCCAGCAGCTCGGACACCCTCTACGAGCAGTACTTC,CASSSDTLYEQYF,-,TRBV5-6,-,TRBJ2-7
TGTGCCACCAGTGCTGTGAATGAGCAGTTCTTC,CATSAVNEQFF,many,TRBV24-1,-,TRBJ2-1
TGTGCCGCCGGGACAGGGGAGGATGGGGCCAACGTCCTGACTTTC,CAAGTGEDGANVLTF,many,TRBV15,TRBD1,TRBJ2-6
TGTGCCAGCAGTTACGAAGTGTTCCCGGCTACAGGGGAAGCTTTCTTT,CASSYEVFPATGEAFF,-,TRBV6-2/TRBV6-3,-,TRBJ1-1
TGTGCCAGCAGTAGACTAGCGGGAGGGAACTACGAGCAGTACTTC,CASSRLAGGNYEQYF,-,TRBV2,TRBD2,TRBJ2-7
TGTGCCAGCAGCTTACCCTCGGGAGGGAGAGCCTACGAGCAGTACTTC,CASSLPSGGRAYEQYF,-,TRBV7-9,TRBD2,TRBJ2-7
TGTGCCAGCAGCTTAGACCGAGACAGGGGGCGGGATACGCAGTATTTT,CASSLDRDRGRDTQYF,few,TRBV11-2,TRBD1,TRBJ2-3
TGTGCCAGCAGTTTAAGCCAGGGACTAGCGGTATACGAGCAGTACTTC,CASSLSQGLAVYEQYF,-,TRBV27,TRBD2,TRBJ2-7
TGTGCCAGCAGCTCGACCCTGCCCGCGGGCTACGAGCAGTACTTC,CASSSTLPAGYEQYF,few,TRBV7-8,-,TRBJ2-7